Listed below are T cell receptor beta chains from one sample, sequenced in a study of blood T cell repertoires in COVID-19. Produced via immunoSEQ multiplex PCR; TCRdb's table is partial and in-frame only. The table lists approximately 210,000 clones, around 76% of them singletons. Input material: PBMCs or T cells enriched from blood (not recorded which). The receptors were gathered from a woman in her forties or fifties with acute COVID-19. Both conserved end residues are part of each CDR3. The listing skips clone size in some rows; elsewhere it reads once, few, many or a size class.

clone_size	cdr3_length	v_call	j_call	cdr3_aa
.	13	TRBV30	TRBJ2-5	CAWDRASGETQYF
few	13	TRBV5-1	TRBJ1-1	CASSSHMNTEAFF
many	15	TRBV28	TRBJ2-3	CASSHPQAGVDTQYF
.	16	TRBV4-2	TRBJ1-1	CASSHLINRVDTEAFF
.	14	TRBV19	TRBJ1-3	CASSPLYSGNTIYF
.	16	TRBV19	TRBJ1-3	CASNDSGRGQGNTIYF
.	18	TRBV5-1	TRBJ2-3	CASSPGSSGGAGIDTQYF
.	16	TRBV6-2/TRBV6-3	TRBJ1-3	CASSHDREGPGNTIYF
.	14	TRBV19	TRBJ2-3	CASSVRDYQDTQYF
.	15	TRBV28	TRBJ1-4	CASSVSTGKGEKLFF
.	13	TRBV29-1	TRBJ1-1	CSAVTGSNTEAFF
.	15	TRBV28	TRBJ1-5	CASSFSRQGNQPQHF
.	15	TRBV5-1	TRBJ1-4	CASSSGGLANEKLFF
.	14	TRBV11-3	TRBJ1-1	CASSLGQGTTEAFF
.	12	TRBV9	TRBJ1-2	CASSPGTGGYTF
.	13	TRBV3-1/TRBV3-2	TRBJ2-3	CASRPTSTDTQYF
.	13	TRBV5-1	TRBJ2-1	CASSFASVNEQFF
.	12	TRBV28	TRBJ1-2	CASSLRGDGYTF
.	15	TRBV29-1	TRBJ1-1	CSVGQGASANTEAFF
.	14	TRBV14	TRBJ1-1	CASSPPGVFTEAFF
.	14	TRBV11-2	TRBJ2-2	CASSLGQNTGELFF
.	14	TRBV11-3	TRBJ2-3	CASSYSGPTDTQYF
.	16	TRBV6-5	TRBJ1-6	CASSYAVRSYNSPLHF
.	14	TRBV3-1/TRBV3-2	TRBJ1-3	CASSQGTGRNTIYF
.	16	TRBV5-1	TRBJ2-2	CASSRDRSGNTGELFF
.	15	TRBV3-1/TRBV3-2	TRBJ1-5	CASSQRGGGNQPQHF
.	16	TRBV7-2	TRBJ2-3	CASSLGPGLPGHTQYF
once	15	TRBV19	TRBJ1-1	CASSIGRDRNTEAFF
.	15	TRBV7-7	TRBJ2-3	CASSPGRVGMDTQYF
.	13	TRBV9	TRBJ1-5	CASSVAPNQPQHF
.	13	TRBV5-1	TRBJ1-2	CASSLDSNYGYTF
.	15	TRBV4-2	TRBJ1-2	CASSQGVQGRYGYTF
.	14	TRBV6-5	TRBJ2-5	CASSPGHRMRTQYF
.	13	TRBV19	TRBJ1-5	CASGGGINQPQHF
.	16	TRBV7-3	TRBJ2-3	CASSLRSPGFADTQYF
.	17	TRBV19	TRBJ1-1	CASRWRVQTDPNTEAFF
.	15	TRBV19	TRBJ2-5	CASSRDYPYQETQYF
.	19	TRBV23-1	TRBJ1-5	CASSQTGGPDRGLNQPQHF
few	14	TRBV19	TRBJ2-1	CASSRDREGNEQFF